The T cell receptor (beta chain) under discussion was sequenced for a study of cytomegalovirus exposure and HLA in healthy donors. Whole-study findings and limits: Around 160 TCR beta chains were listed as cytomegalovirus-associated. Near-uniform donor sequencing depth was presumed by presence/absence analyses.

This clone appeared a single time. The antigen remains undetermined. 13 Jbeta primers and 60 Vbeta primers were used for the PCR. TCRdb's copy holds only in-frame clones and misses some; the assay was immunoSEQ multiplex PCR. The profile covers around 140,000 clones, with about 81% appearing a single time and around 7% taken by the ten largest. J gave up 4 bases and V 2 bases, and 11 bases lay outside the gene matches. The CDR3 consists of 16 residues. Per germline, CDR1 MNHEY and CDR2 SVGAGI. Sequenced sample: PBMCs. The chain employs TRBV6-5 and TRBJ2-7; TRBD1 aligns across 7 bases. The source is a man aged 30 to 45 in good health and CMV-seronegative. Written as DNA, the CDR3 is TGTGCCAGCAGTTACGGCCAGGGGGAAGGGTTATACGAGCAGTACTTC. This gives the protein CASSYGQGEGLYEQYF.